This paragraph covers one T cell receptor beta chain sequence. Antigen unknown. The sample is drawn from a study of T cells in Graves' hyperthyroidism and ophthalmopathy. Study observations and caveats: Ophthalmopathy, which appeared later, was predicted by the model a median approximately 6 months before onset.

Amplification of TCR beta CDR3 regions was performed using RNA transcripts as template. HTBI primers drove first-round RT-PCR of the TCR CDR3. TCRdb re-called the multiplex PCR reads with MiXCR, one entry per CDR3 protein. The data contain around 350,000 distinct CDR3 sequences, approximately 25% of them singletons. Trimming pared 0 bases from V and 4 bases from J, leaving 9 bases between. CDR3 size: 15 residues. The germline V gene has CDR1 LGHDT and CDR2 YNNKEL (reference sequence). The chain employs TRBV3-1 and TRBJ2-2; possibly TRBD1 for D (6 bases). This receptor was taken from a man aged 50-59 years with Graves' hyperthyroidism. The material sequenced was blood. CDR3 nucleotides: TGTGCCAGCAGCCAAGACAGGGGACCCACCGGGGAGCTGTTTTTT. Translating it yields CASSQDRGPTGELFF.